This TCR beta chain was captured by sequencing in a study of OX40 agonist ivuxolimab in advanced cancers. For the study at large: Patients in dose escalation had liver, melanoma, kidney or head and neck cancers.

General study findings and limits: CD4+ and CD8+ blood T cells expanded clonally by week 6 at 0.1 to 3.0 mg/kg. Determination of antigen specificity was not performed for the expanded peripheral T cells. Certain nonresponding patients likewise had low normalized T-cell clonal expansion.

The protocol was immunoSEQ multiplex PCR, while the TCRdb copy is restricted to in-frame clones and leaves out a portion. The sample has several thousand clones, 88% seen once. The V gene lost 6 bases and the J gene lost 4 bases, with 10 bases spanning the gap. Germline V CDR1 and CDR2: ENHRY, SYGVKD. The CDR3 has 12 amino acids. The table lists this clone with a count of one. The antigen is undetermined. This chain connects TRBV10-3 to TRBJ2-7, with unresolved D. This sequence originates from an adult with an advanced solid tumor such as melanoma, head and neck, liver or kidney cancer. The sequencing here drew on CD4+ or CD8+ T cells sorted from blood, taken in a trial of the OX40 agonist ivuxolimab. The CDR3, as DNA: TGTGCCATCAGGGTAGTCGGGTACGAGCAGTACTTC. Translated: CAIRVVGYEQYF.